Following are 15 T cell receptor beta chains from one sample sequenced in a study of blood T cells in healthy people across ages. The authors ran a second PCR of about 6 to 12 cycles using a sample-barcoded 5' primer and a J-beta primer mix. Using its own MiXCR run on the 5' RACE reads, TCRdb lists one record per CDR3 protein. Counted here are about 800,000 distinct CDR3 sequences, roughly 25% occurring once; the ten biggest clones make up under 4.5%. These same records also appear under a second study, on T cells of mothers and their children.

Input material: blood. The receptors shown here come from a boy younger than 18 in good health.

The chain employs TRBV29-1 and TRBJ2-5; no firm D call. The CDR3 runs 15 residues. V was shortened by 0 bases and J by 2 bases, with 13 bases between the two germline ends. Germline V gene lookup returns CDR1 SQVTM and CDR2 ANQGSEA. CDR3 coding DNA: TGCAGCGTTGAAGATCTGGAGACCGAGCAAGAGACCCAGTACTTC. Translating gives CSVEDLETEQETQYF.

This clonotype has more than one count but fewer than ten. This chain connects TRBV4-1 to TRBJ2-7; D call uncertain. CDR3 length equals 16 residues. The germline gives CDR1 MGHRA, CDR2 YSYEKL. Deletions cut 4 bases from V and 2 bases from J, with 18 bases between. The chain's CDR3 is CASSRIDEPAAYEQYF. CDR3 in DNA: TGCGCCAGCAGCCGCATAGACGAGCCGGCAGCCTACGAGCAGTACTTC.

The chain employs TRBV20-1 and TRBJ2-5, with D perhaps TRBD2 (6 bases). The end of the DNA is better explained by TRBJ2-7, so the J call may be wrong. Germline CDR1 DFQATT, CDR2 SNEGSKA (reference sequence). CDR3 size: 13 residues. The CDR3 sequence is CSARSSESYEQYF. The CDR3 nucleotides are TGCAGTGCTAGGTCTAGCGAGAGCTACGAGCAGTACTTC.

This clonotype was detected a few times. This chain joins TRBV24-1 and TRBJ1-2; D unclear. Germline CDR1 is KGHDR and CDR2 is SFDVKD. This CDR3 contains 12 residues. V lost 1 base and J lost 8, with 7 bases in between. CDR3 DNA sequence: TGTGCCACCAGTGATTTCACAGAAGGCTACACCTTC. Protein product: CATSDFTEGYTF.

This clonotype was seen a handful of times. This CDR3 is CSASGTVYQETQYF. The CDR3 DNA sequence: TGCAGTGCCAGCGGGACAGTGTACCAAGAGACCCAGTACTTC. This chain connects TRBV20-1 to TRBJ2-5; D tentatively fits TRBD1 or TRBD2 (7 bases each). This CDR3 has 14 amino acids. The V gene's germline CDR1 is DFQATT and CDR2 SNEGSKA (reference sequence). The V and J ends lost 6 bases and 0 bases respectively, with 14 bases between them.

In DNA form, the CDR3 reads TGTGCCAGCAGTGAACGGAGCGGGGGGGCCGTAAAAGAGACCCAGTACTTC. Amino acids: CASSERSGGAVKETQYF. This chain joins TRBV2 and TRBJ2-5; 10 positions agree with TRBD2. The V gene's germline CDR1 is SNHLY and CDR2 FYNNEI. Trimming cost V 2 bases and J 3 bases; bases outside gene matches: 9. The CDR3 totals 17 residues.

CDR3 region: CASSQDGTAYSYEQYF. The CDR3 DNA sequence: TGCGCCAGCAGCCAAGATGGGACAGCCTACTCCTACGAGCAGTACTTC. This chain joins TRBV4-3 and TRBJ2-7; 7 bases match TRBD1. Germline CDR1 LGHNA, CDR2 YSLEER. V lost 0 bases to trimming and J lost 0 bases; unmatched junction nucleotides: 5. The length of the CDR3 is 16 residues.

This clonotype has a single count. The gene calls are TRBV20-1 and TRBJ2-7, with 7 bases aligning to TRBD2. The CDR3 extends over 14 amino acids. Germline CDR1 reads DFQATT; CDR2 reads SNEGSKA (reference sequence). With 4 bases clipped from V and 2 bases from J, the junction kept 8 bases outside the gene matches. CDR3 DNA sequence: TGCAGTGCTACAATTCCGGGACTAACCTACGAGCAGTACTTC. Translated, it gives CSATIPGLTYEQYF.

V and J are TRBV28 and TRBJ1-5, with 8 bases fitting TRBD1. Germline V CDR1 and CDR2: MDHEN, SYDVKM. V dropped 3 bases and J dropped 5; count of bases not matched to a gene: 6. This CDR3 region has 15 residues. The DNA for the CDR3 is TGTGCCAGCAGTTTCCGACAGGGGAGGGATCAGCCCCAGCATTTT. Protein sequence: CASSFRQGRDQPQHF.

A few counts support this clonotype. V and J are TRBV4-3 and TRBJ2-2; D is ambiguous. V was pared by 0 bases and J by 4 bases, with 9 bases between. CDR1 and CDR2 from the germline V gene are LGHNA and YSLEER. This CDR3 has 15 residues. As DNA, the CDR3 is TGCGCCAGCAGCCAAGAAGCTATCACCACCGGGGAGCTGTTTTTT. It yields the protein CASSQEAITTGELFF.

In its sample, this clonotype was seen a few times. This chain uses TRBV20-1 with TRBJ1-6, with a weak D call TRBD1 (5 bases). CDR1 and CDR2 from the germline V gene are DFQATT and SNEGSKA (reference sequence). CDR3 length equals 13 residues. CDR3 in amino acids: CSVQASYNSPLHF. The CDR3 DNA reads as TGCAGCGTACAGGCATCCTATAATTCACCCCTCCACTTT.

The rearrangement joins TRBV10-3 to TRBJ2-5; weak D call: TRBD1 (5 bases). The J call may be in error: the DNA end matches TRBJ2-7 better. The CDR3 runs to 13 residues. Per the germline V gene, CDR1 is ENHRY and CDR2 is SYGVKD. This chain's CDR3 is CAISAGQIYEQYF. The CDR3 DNA sequence: TGTGCCATCAGTGCAGGACAAATCTACGAGCAGTACTTC.

This clonotype appeared a few times. The CDR3 sequence: CASSLERQGNSPLHF. CDR3 DNA: TGCGCCAGCAGCTTGGAGAGGCAGGGTAATTCACCCCTCCACTTT. The chain recombines TRBV5-1 with TRBJ1-6, with D possibly TRBD1 on 5 matching bases. Germline lookup yields CDR1 SGHRS and CDR2 YFSETQ. Between the trimmed V and J ends, which lost 0 bases and 6 bases, there was a span of 10 bases. The CDR3 is 15 amino acids.

This clonotype was found a few times. The rearrangement joins TRBV12-3 or TRBV12-4 to TRBJ1-2; no firm D call. This CDR3 is built from 12 residues. Trimming removed 3 bases at V and 8 bases at J, with 10 bases between. The CDR3 is CASSFADLGYTF. The CDR3 DNA sequence: TGTGCCAGCAGTTTTGCAGATTTGGGCTACACCTTC.

This clonotype is a singleton in its sample. The rearrangement joins TRBV7-9 to TRBJ2-5; D is possibly TRBD2 (5 bases). The CDR3 runs 14 residues. The V gene's germline CDR1 is SEHNR and CDR2 FQNEAQ (reference sequence). Trimming stripped 4 bases from V and 3 bases from J, with 12 bases between. The CDR3 nucleotides read TGTGCCAGCAGCTCCCTCTGGCGGGAAGAGACCCAGTACTTC. This gives the protein CASSSLWREETQYF.